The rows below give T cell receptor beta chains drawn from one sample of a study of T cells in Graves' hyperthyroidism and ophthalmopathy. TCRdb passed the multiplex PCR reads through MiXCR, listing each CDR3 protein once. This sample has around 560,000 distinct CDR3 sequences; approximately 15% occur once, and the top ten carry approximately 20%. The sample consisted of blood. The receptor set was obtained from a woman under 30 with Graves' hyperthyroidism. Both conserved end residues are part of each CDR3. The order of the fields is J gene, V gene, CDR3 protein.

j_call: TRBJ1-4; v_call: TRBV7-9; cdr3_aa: CASSSLPTNEKLFF
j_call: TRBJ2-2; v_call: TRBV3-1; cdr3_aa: CASSLGPPDNTGELFF
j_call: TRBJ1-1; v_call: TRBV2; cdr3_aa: CASSEGGLGAFF
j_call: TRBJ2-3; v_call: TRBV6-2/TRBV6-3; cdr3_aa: CASTDWVAGALTDTQYF
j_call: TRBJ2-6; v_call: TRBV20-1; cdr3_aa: CSARGVTGLAGANVLTF
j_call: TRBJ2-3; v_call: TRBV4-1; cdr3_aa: CASSLQGSLTDTQYF
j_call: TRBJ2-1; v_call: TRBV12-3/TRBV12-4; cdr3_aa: CASSYPTRLAGTYNEQFF
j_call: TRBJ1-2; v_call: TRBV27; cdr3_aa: CASRPGPPSGYTF
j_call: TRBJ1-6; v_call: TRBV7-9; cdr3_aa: CASSLADSQPLHF
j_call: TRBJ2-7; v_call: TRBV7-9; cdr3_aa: CASSSASTGAPHEQYF
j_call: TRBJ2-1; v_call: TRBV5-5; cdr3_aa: CASSLYPVNEQFF
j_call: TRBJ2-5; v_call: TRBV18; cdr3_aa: CASSPPSGGGQETQYF
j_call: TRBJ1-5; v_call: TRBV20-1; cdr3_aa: CSAIVGQGNQPQHF
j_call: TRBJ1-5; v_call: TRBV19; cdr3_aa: CASRHNGAGNQPQHF
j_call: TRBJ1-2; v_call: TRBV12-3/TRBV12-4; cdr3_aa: CASSMIRPLGGLYGYTF
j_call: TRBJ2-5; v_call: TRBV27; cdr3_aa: CASSLGLAGELETQYF
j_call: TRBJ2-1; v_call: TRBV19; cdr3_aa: CASSSGLGIGAYEQFF
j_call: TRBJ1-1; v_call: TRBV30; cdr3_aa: CAWTAGVNEAFF
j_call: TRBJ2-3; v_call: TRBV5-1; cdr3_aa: CASSPQRERADTQYF
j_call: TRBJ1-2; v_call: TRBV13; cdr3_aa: CASSLGRTEKYGYTF
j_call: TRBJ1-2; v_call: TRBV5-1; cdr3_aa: CASSLGDHYGYTF
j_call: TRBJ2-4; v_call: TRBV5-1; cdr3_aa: CASSSYTGTGENIQYF
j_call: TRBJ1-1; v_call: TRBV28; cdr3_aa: CASSFRFGDTEAFF
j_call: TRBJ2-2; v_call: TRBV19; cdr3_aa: CASSRQGAGGELFF
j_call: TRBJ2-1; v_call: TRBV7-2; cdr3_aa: CASSLGAGTGYNEQFF
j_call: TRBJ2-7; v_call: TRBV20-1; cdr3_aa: CSARKTSTSGYEQYF
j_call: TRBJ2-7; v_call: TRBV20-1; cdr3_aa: CSGGGSGYEQYF
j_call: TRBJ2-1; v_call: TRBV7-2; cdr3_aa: CASSFGRASSYNEQFF
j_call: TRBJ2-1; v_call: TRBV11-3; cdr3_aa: CASSAGGPNNEQFF
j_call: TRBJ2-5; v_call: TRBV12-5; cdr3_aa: CASGLRDEKTQYF
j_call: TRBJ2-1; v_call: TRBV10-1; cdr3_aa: CASSRLAGNEQFF
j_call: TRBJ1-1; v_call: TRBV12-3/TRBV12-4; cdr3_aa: CASNPPDVFNTEAFF
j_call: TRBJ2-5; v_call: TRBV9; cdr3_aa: CASSGRQGVETQYF
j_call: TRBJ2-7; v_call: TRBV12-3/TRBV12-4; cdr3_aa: CASSSGTSADSYEQYF
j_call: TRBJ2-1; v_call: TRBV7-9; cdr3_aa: CASSLLVKDFGEQFF
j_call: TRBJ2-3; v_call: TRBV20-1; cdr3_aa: CSARPLSSLGTDTQYF
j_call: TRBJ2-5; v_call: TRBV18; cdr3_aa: CASSPLAVQETQYF
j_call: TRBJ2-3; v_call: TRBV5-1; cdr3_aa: CASRTADTQYF
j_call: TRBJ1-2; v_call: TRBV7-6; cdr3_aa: CASSLGIGTGYGYTF
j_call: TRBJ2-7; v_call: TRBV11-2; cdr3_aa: CASSWGSDYEQYF
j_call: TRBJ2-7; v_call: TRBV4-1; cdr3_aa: CASSRKRGQGPYEQYF
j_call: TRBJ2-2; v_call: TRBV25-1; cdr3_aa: CASSEWGPGAGTGELFF
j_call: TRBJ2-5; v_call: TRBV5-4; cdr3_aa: CASSLLRTSGGSKGGETQYF
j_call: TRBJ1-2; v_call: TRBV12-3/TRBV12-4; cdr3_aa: CASSQTYGYTF
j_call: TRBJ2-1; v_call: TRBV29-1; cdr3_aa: CSVGNRDRGWEQFF
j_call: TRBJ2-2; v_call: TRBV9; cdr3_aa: CASSPRDVANTGELFF
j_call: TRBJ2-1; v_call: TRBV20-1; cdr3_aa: CSASKEYNEQFF
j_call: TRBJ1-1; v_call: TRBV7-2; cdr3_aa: CASSLNFASTEAFF
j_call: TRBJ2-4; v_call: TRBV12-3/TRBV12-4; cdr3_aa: CASSFGGPGTKNIQYF
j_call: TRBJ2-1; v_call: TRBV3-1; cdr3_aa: CASSQDVVYNEQFF
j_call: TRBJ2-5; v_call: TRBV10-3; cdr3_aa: CAISGGLSGQTQYF
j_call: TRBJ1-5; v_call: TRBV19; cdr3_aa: CASSIKGEDRWGRSNQPQHF